This entry lists 8 T cell receptor beta chains sequenced from one sample in a study of T cell responses to AZD1222 COVID-19 vaccine. Libraries were prepared by immunoSEQ multiplex PCR; TCRdb keeps only in-frame clonotypes and omits some of them. The table includes fewer than 100,000 clones, 88% detected once. This specimen was peripheral blood, taken on day 0 of AZD1222 vaccination. These receptors all stem from an adult in good health.

The V call is TRBV27, the J call TRBJ1-5; D possibly corresponds to TRBD1 (5 bases). Germline V gene lookup returns CDR1 MNHEY and CDR2 SMNVEV (reference sequence). With 5 bases removed from V and 4 bases from J, the gap between germline ends came to 12 bases. The CDR3 sequence is 14 residues long. This CDR3 reads CASSPSRQNQPQHF. The CDR3, as DNA: TGTGCCAGCAGTCCTTCCCGACAGAATCAGCCCCAGCATTTT.

The rearrangement joins TRBV7-3 to TRBJ1-1; no reliable D call. Germline V lookup: CDR1 SGHTA, CDR2 FQGTGA. The CDR3 extends over 14 amino acids. V was clipped by 5 bases and J by 1 base, with 11 bases between them. The CDR3 region has the DNA TGTGCCAGCAGCGCCCCAGGAGAGAACACTGAAGCTTTCTTT. Encoded protein: CASSAPGENTEAFF.

This chain uses TRBV7-2 with TRBJ2-7; D may match TRBD1 or TRBD2 (5 bases each). Trimming stripped 3 bases from V and 3 bases from J, with 9 bases between. Germline V CDR1 and CDR2: SGHTA, FQGNSA. The CDR3 length is 13 residues. The CDR3 region is CASSFGGDYEQYF. CDR3 bases: TGTGCCAGCAGCTTTGGGGGAGACTACGAGCAGTACTTC.

This chain uses TRBV4-2 with TRBJ1-5, with D perhaps matching TRBD1 (6 bases). The CDR3 totals 13 residues. The V and J ends lost 1 base and 5 bases respectively, with 6 bases between them. The V gene's germline CDR1 is LGHNA and CDR2 YNFKEQ. CDR3 sequence: CASSQAGDQPQHF. CDR3 coding DNA: TGTGCCAGCAGCCAAGCAGGGGATCAGCCCCAGCATTTT.

This chain joins TRBV29-1 and TRBJ1-1; 10 bases align to TRBD1. CDR1 and CDR2 (germline): SQVTM, ANQGSEA. There are 15 residues in the CDR3. Trimming at V came to 5 bases and at J to 1 base, leaving 7 bases not matched to a gene. In DNA, the CDR3 is TGCAGCGTTATCGGGACAGGGGAAAAGAACACTGAAGCTTTCTTT. Protein: CSVIGTGEKNTEAFF.

The chain uses TRBV7-6 and TRBJ2-6; D gene uncertain. Germline V gene sequence: CDR1 SGHVS, CDR2 FNYEAQ. The CDR3 spans 15 residues. Trimming took off 4 bases at V and 2 bases at J, with 9 bases between the two ends. The CDR3 is CASSSPRTGANVLTF. For the CDR3, the DNA is TGTGCCAGCAGCTCCCCCAGGACTGGGGCCAACGTCCTGACTTTC.

This clone is deemed medium-sized. The chain is built from TRBV7-9 and TRBJ2-7, with D hard to call. Trimming shortened V by 3 bases and J by 1 base, and 7 bases separated the two germline ends. The CDR3 is 13 residues long. Germline lookup yields CDR1 SEHNR and CDR2 FQNEAQ (reference sequence). In DNA, the CDR3 is TGTGCCAGCAGCTTCCCACAGTCCTACGAGCAGTACTTC. It codes for CASSFPQSYEQYF.

This clone was detected a few times. The chain combines TRBV9 with TRBJ2-7, with 7 positions matching TRBD2. V shed 0 bases and J 1 base; nucleotides not matched to a gene: 4. Germline V gene sequence: CDR1 SGDLS, CDR2 YYNGEE. CDR3 length: 15 amino acids. The CDR3, as DNA: TGTGCCAGCAGCGTAGACGGGAGGCCTTCCTACGAGCAGTACTTC. This translates into CASSVDGRPSYEQYF.